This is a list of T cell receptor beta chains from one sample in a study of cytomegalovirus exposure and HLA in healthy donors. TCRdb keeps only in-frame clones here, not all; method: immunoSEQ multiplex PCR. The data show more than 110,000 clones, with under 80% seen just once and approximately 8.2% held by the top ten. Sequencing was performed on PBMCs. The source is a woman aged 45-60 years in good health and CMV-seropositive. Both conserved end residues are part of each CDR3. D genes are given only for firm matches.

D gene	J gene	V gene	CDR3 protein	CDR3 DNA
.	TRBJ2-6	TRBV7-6	CATANSGANVLTF	TGTGCCACTGCTAACTCCGGGGCCAACGTCCTGACTTTC
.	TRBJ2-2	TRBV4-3	CASSQSRGGTGELFF	TGCGCCAGCAGCCAGTCCAGGGGCGGTACCGGGGAGCTGTTTTTT
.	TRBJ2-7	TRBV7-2	CASSTSITNEQYF	TGTGCCAGCAGCACCTCCATCACTAACGAGCAGTACTTC
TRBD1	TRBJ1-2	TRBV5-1	CASSHNALEQGAAYGYTF	TGCGCCAGCAGCCATAACGCCCTCGAACAGGGGGCGGCCTATGGCTACACCTTC
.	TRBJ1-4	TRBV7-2	CASSLGVPNEKLFF	TGTGCCAGCAGCTTAGGAGTACCTAATGAAAAACTGTTTTTT
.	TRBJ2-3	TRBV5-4	CASSLGRAHLTSTDTQYF	TGTGCCAGCAGCTTGGGGCGGGCACACCTTACTAGCACAGATACGCAGTATTTT
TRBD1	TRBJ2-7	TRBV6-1	CASSEERQGAIEQYF	TGTGCCAGCAGTGAAGAACGACAGGGGGCAATCGAGCAGTACTTC
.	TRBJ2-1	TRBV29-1	CSVSKRGYNEQFF	TGCAGCGTTTCGAAGAGGGGGTACAATGAGCAGTTCTTC
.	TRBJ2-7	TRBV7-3	CASSLGGDYEQYF	TGTGCCAGCAGCTTAGGCGGGGATTACGAGCAGTACTTC
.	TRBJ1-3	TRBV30	CAWRSEGGSGNTIYF	TGTGCCTGGAGGAGTGAAGGGGGCTCTGGAAACACCATATATTTT
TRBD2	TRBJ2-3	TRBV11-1	CANSFRGSGGTDTQYF	TGTGCCAACAGCTTCAGAGGTAGCGGGGGCACAGATACGCAGTATTTT
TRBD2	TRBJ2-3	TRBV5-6	CASSSGLAGTDTQYF	TGTGCCAGCAGCTCGGGACTAGCGGGCACAGATACGCAGTATTTT
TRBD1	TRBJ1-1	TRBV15	CATSKSRQGGRTEAFF	TGTGCCACCAGCAAAAGTCGGCAGGGGGGCCGCACTGAAGCTTTCTTT
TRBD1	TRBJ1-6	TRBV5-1	CASSFSGQESPLHF	TGCGCCAGCAGTTTTAGCGGACAGGAATCACCCCTCCACTTT